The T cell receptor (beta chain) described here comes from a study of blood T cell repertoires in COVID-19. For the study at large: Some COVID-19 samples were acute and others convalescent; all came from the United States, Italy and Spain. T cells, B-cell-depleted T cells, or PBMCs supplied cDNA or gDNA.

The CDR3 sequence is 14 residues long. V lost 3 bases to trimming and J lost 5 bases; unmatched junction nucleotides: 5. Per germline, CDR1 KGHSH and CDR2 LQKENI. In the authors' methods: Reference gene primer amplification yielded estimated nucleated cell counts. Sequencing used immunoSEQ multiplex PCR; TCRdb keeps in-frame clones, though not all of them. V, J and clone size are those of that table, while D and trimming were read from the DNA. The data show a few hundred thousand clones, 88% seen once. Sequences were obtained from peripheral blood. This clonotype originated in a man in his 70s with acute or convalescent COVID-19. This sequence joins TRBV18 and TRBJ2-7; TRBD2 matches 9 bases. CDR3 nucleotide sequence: TGTGCCAGCTCACCTCCGGGACTAGCAGACGAGCAGTACTTC. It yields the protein CASSPPGLADEQYF. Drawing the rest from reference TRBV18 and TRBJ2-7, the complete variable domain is NAGVMQNPRHLVRRRGQEARLRCSPMKGHSHVYWYRQLPEEGLKFMVYLQKENIIDESGMPKERFSAEFPKEGPSILRIQQVVRGDSAAYFCASSPPGLADEQYFGPGTRLTVT.